The TCR beta chain described here comes from a study of post-analysis software for immune sequencing data. Study-level background: There were relapsing-remitting, secondary progressive and progressive-relapsing multiple sclerosis among the disease courses included.

Study-wide points: When patients were compared with controls, about five TRBV segments were more frequent, TRBV5-6, TRBV5-1 and TRBV20-1 among them. Multiple sclerosis patients had significantly lower normalized Chao1 diversity than controls.

Each TCR beta cDNA library carried unique molecular identifiers. TCRdb reprocessed the PCR reads via MiXCR and lists one record per CDR3 protein. The sample consists of approximately 660,000 distinct CDR3 sequences, approximately 59% of them appearing once. Comments on this clonotype: Antigen: not known.

V was clipped by 5 bases and J by 4 bases, with 15 bases between them. Germline lookup yields CDR1 MGHRA and CDR2 YSYEKL. The CDR3 consists of 14 residues. Sequencing used blood. The TCR was taken from a girl aged 2 to 10 with multiple sclerosis. The chain combines TRBV4-1 with TRBJ2-7, with D uncertain. CDR3: CASSTSPETYEQYF. DNA of the CDR3: TGCGCCAGCAGCACGTCCCCAGAAACATACGAGCAGTACTTC.